The 5 T cell receptor beta chains reported below all come from one sample, sequenced in a study of T cell responses to AZD1222 COVID-19 vaccine. TCRdb's copy holds only in-frame clones and misses some; the assay was immunoSEQ multiplex PCR. Here the sample spans over 110,000 clones, roughly 92% being singletons. The sequencing used peripheral blood, collected 28 days after the second AZD1222 dose. The receptors shown here come from an adult who received the AZD1222 COVID-19 vaccine.

The V call is TRBV19, the J call TRBJ1-2, with TRBD1 identical over 7 bases. The length of the CDR3 is 14 residues. CDR1 is LNHDA and CDR2 is SQIVND in the germline V gene (reference sequence). Germline trimming cut 6 bases from V and 6 bases from J; bases unmatched to any gene: 10. CDR3 DNA: TGTGCCAGTAGCTTGGACAGGAAGCTTAATGGCTACACCTTC. Its translation: CASSLDRKLNGYTF. Drawing the rest from reference TRBV19 and TRBJ1-2, the complete variable domain is DGGITQSPKYLFRKEGQNVTLSCEQNLNHDAMYWYRQDPGQGLRLIYYSQIVNDFQKGDIAEGYSVSREKKESFPLTVTSAQKNPTAFYLCASSLDRKLNGYTFGSGTRLTVV.

The chain joins TRBV24-1 to TRBJ1-5, with D perhaps matching TRBD1 (6 bases). Trimming took 3 bases from V and 6 from J, leaving 8 bases between them. CDR3 length equals 13 residues. Germline CDR1 reads KGHDR; CDR2 reads SFDVKD. The CDR3 DNA sequence: TGTGCCACCAGTGATCCAGGGGTTCAGCCCCAGCATTTT. Amino acids: CATSDPGVQPQHF.

As regards this clone: One junction end disagrees with the germline gene, perhaps due to a read error. The rearrangement uses TRBV7-7 and TRBJ2-5; 9 bases agree with TRBD1. Germline V gives CDR1 SSHAT, CDR2 FNYEAQ (reference sequence). This CDR3 has 14 amino acids. The chain's CDR3 is CASSRGTGQETQYF. The CDR3 DNA is TGTGCTAGCAGCAGAGGGACAGGGCAAGAGACCCAGTACTTC.

The CDR3 DNA sequence: TGTGCCAGCAGCGAGGGGTCACTGAGCAATCAGCCCCAGCATTTT. Translation gives CASSEGSLSNQPQHF. The V call is TRBV9, the J call TRBJ1-5, with D tentatively TRBD1 (5 bases). Trimming left V 3 bases short and J 1 base short, with 11 bases between. Germline CDR1 reads SGDLS; CDR2 reads YYNGEE. CDR3 length: 15 residues.

The chain carries TRBV18 and TRBJ2-7, with TRBD1 matching over 8 bases. CDR3 length: 15 amino acids. Per the germline V gene, CDR1 is KGHSH and CDR2 is LQKENI. The V segment lost 0 bases and the J segment 2 bases; nucleotides outside the gene matches: 3. The DNA of the CDR3 is TGTGCCAGCTCACCACCCGACAGGGGTCCCTACGAGCAGTACTTC. This gives the protein CASSPPDRGPYEQYF. Supplemented by reference TRBV18 and TRBJ2-7, the full variable domain reads NAGVMQNPRHLVRRRGQEARLRCSPMKGHSHVYWYRQLPEEGLKFMVYLQKENIIDESGMPKERFSAEFPKEGPSILRIQQVVRGDSAAYFCASSPPDRGPYEQYFGPGTRLTVT.